This TCR beta chain was identified during a study of OX40 agonist ivuxolimab in advanced cancers. Across the whole study: Males comprised 82.7% of the group, whose mean age was approximately 62 years (range 23 to 79).

TCRdb keeps only in-frame clones here, not all; method: immunoSEQ multiplex PCR. The sample shows tens of thousands of clones, roughly 88% of them seen only once. Remarks on this clone: The antigen is unknown.

Findings and caveats of the study: Some of the nonresponding patients also showed low levels of normalized T-cell clonal expansion.

The source of this sequence is an adult with an advanced solid tumor such as melanoma, head and neck, liver or kidney cancer. The material was CD4+ or CD8+ T cells sorted from blood, obtained in a trial of the OX40 agonist ivuxolimab.

The CDR3 DNA sequence: TGTGCCATCAGTGAGCCCCCCGCACAGGGGAGGCTCTCTGGGGCCAACGTCCTGACTTTC. This translates into CAISEPPAQGRLSGANVLTF. The genes are TRBV10-3 and TRBJ2-6; D possibly corresponds to TRBD1 (7 bases). The CDR3 is made up of 20 amino acids. V shed 2 bases and J shed 0 bases, with 20 bases lying between them. In germline, CDR1 is ENHRY, CDR2 SYGVKD.